The 17 T cell receptor beta chains presented below share a single source sample, sequenced in a study of blood T cell repertoires in COVID-19. Some clones are missing from TCRdb's copy, which holds only in-frame ones; the method was immunoSEQ multiplex PCR. The data hold roughly 100,000 clones, with roughly 90% observed a single time. The sample consisted of peripheral blood. The receptors shown here come from a human donor with COVID-19, enrolled during active disease. The donor label of this sample is uncertain.

The rearrangement uses TRBV30 and TRBJ1-5; D is ambiguous. V was trimmed by 5 bases and J by 2 bases, leaving 19 bases between them. The CDR3 is made up of 16 amino acids. Germline values: CDR1 GTSNPN, CDR2 SVGIG (reference sequence). CDR3 protein: CAWAEEGYPGNQPQHF. The DNA of the CDR3 is TGTGCCTGGGCCGAAGAGGGCTACCCTGGCAATCAGCCCCAGCATTTT.

The chain is built from TRBV7-4 and TRBJ1-1, with D perhaps matching TRBD1 (5 bases). Per the germline V gene, CDR1 is SGHVT and CDR2 is SQSDAQ. V was cut by 6 bases and J by 1 base, with 9 bases left in between. This CDR3 spans 13 amino acids. CDR3 amino acids: CASSPDTNTEAFF. The CDR3 DNA follows: TGTGCCAGCAGTCCGGACACGAACACTGAAGCTTTCTTT.

The chain has TRBV5-1 and TRBJ1-2, with 7 bases lining up with TRBD1. J was trimmed by 4 bases and V by 4 bases; bases with no gene match: 10. CDR1 and CDR2 (germline): SGHRS, YFSETQ. The CDR3 spans 15 residues. The CDR3: CASSARQGTGYGYTF. CDR3 bases: TGCGCCAGCAGCGCCCGACAGGGAACTGGCTATGGCTACACCTTC.

The V call is TRBV25-1, the J call TRBJ2-1; a possible D gene is TRBD2 (5 bases). Looked up from germline, CDR1 is MGHDK and CDR2 is SYGVNS. This CDR3 is 15 amino acids long. Deletions cut 0 bases from V and 1 base from J, with 7 bases between. The CDR3: CASSEYEGSYNEQFF. The CDR3 DNA reads as TGTGCCAGCAGTGAATATGAGGGATCCTACAATGAGCAGTTCTTC.

Remarks on this clone: The sample contains more than one DNA sequence encoding this CDR3. V and J are TRBV6-5 and TRBJ1-1, with D possibly TRBD1 on 6 matching bases. Germline loops: CDR1 MNHEY, CDR2 SVGAGI. This CDR3 is built from 13 residues. V was clipped by 2 bases and J by 5 bases, with 9 bases between them. The CDR3 DNA sequence: TGTGCCAGCAGTTACGGGGGCGGGACTGAAGCTTTCTTT. This sequence encodes CASSYGGGTEAFF.

This chain joins TRBV10-1 and TRBJ2-7; D possibly corresponds to TRBD1 (6 bases). Germline assignment: CDR1 WNHNN and CDR2 SYGVQD (reference sequence). Trimming shortened V by 2 bases and J by 5 bases, and 10 bases separated the two germline ends. The CDR3 is 13 residues long. The CDR3 DNA sequence: TGCGCCAGCAGTGAGCCAGGGGACAACGAGCAGTACTTC. Translating it yields CASSEPGDNEQYF.

The chain joins TRBV5-4 to TRBJ2-2, with a weak D call TRBD2 (7 bases). CDR3 length: 15 residues. Germline lookup yields CDR1 SGHNT and CDR2 YYREEE (reference sequence). The V gene lost 8 bases and the J gene lost 4 bases, with 18 bases spanning the gap. CDR3 protein: CASKEGGVGTGELFF. CDR3 coding DNA: TGTGCCAGTAAAGAAGGGGGGGTAGGCACCGGGGAGCTGTTTTTT.

The rearrangement joins TRBV4-1 to TRBJ1-5, with D maybe TRBD1 (5 bases). Germline V gene data show CDR1 as MGHRA and CDR2 as YSYEKL. The CDR3 is made up of 17 amino acids. The V gene lost 4 bases and the J gene lost 0 bases, with 16 bases spanning the gap. CDR3 sequence: CASSPRAGTHSNQPQHF. CDR3 sequence (DNA): TGCGCCAGCAGCCCCCGGGCGGGGACTCATAGCAATCAGCCCCAGCATTTT.

This clone occurred once. The rearrangement joins TRBV24-1 to TRBJ2-2, with TRBD2 matching 8 bases. V trimming: 6 bases; J trimming: 5 bases; junction bases outside the gene matches: 7. Germline loops: CDR1 KGHDR, CDR2 SFDVKD. The CDR3 spans 15 residues. The CDR3 is CATSRAGAGTGELFF. CDR3 DNA: TGTGCCACCAGTCGAGCGGGGGCAGGTACCGGGGAGCTGTTTTTT.

A single count supports this clone. This chain joins TRBV19 and TRBJ2-4, with 8 bases aligning to TRBD1. The CDR3 contains 14 residues. V trimming: 4 bases; J trimming: 8 bases; junction bases outside the gene matches: 7. Germline V gene data show CDR1 as LNHDA and CDR2 as SQIVND (reference sequence). The CDR3 is CASSNQGAMDIQYF. The CDR3 coding sequence is TGTGCCAGTAGTAATCAGGGGGCTATGGACATTCAGTACTTC. Using reference TRBV19 and TRBJ2-4 for the parts outside the CDR3, the full variable domain is DGGITQSPKYLFRKEGQNVTLSCEQNLNHDAMYWYRQDPGQGLRLIYYSQIVNDFQKGDIAEGYSVSREKKESFPLTVTSAQKNPTAFYLCASSNQGAMDIQYFGAGTRLSVL.

This chain joins TRBV9 and TRBJ2-2; D call uncertain. Trimming took 2 bases from V and 3 from J, leaving 8 bases between them. CDR3 length: 14 residues. Germline lookup yields CDR1 SGDLS and CDR2 YYNGEE. This chain's CDR3 is CASSVLADTGELFF. CDR3 DNA sequence: TGTGCCAGCAGCGTCCTGGCGGACACCGGGGAGCTGTTTTTT. Complete variable domain (other parts from reference TRBV9 and TRBJ2-2): DSGVTQTPKHLITATGQRVTLRCSPRSGDLSVYWYQQSLDQGLQFLIQYYNGEERAKGNILERFSAQQFPDLHSELNLSSLELGDSALYFCASSVLADTGELFFGEGSRLTVL.

The V call is TRBV9, the J call TRBJ1-2; 9 bases fit TRBD1. The CDR3 has 15 amino acids. Germline V CDR1 and CDR2: SGDLS, YYNGEE. The V and J ends lost 4 bases and 4 bases, in that order; junction bases with no gene match: 8. The CDR3 coding sequence is TGTGCCAGCAGCCCTCGGCCGGGACAGGGCTATGGCTACACCTTC. Its translation: CASSPRPGQGYGYTF.

The V call is TRBV19, the J call TRBJ2-5; 12 bases match TRBD2. CDR3 size: 15 residues. V lost 3 bases and J lost 5; bases outside the gene matches: 4. The germline gives CDR1 LNHDA, CDR2 SQIVND (reference sequence). CDR3 sequence: CASSIGLAGSETQYF. CDR3 coding DNA: TGTGCCAGTAGTATTGGACTAGCGGGGTCGGAGACCCAGTACTTC. The complete variable domain, with remaining parts taken from reference TRBV19 and TRBJ2-5, reads DGGITQSPKYLFRKEGQNVTLSCEQNLNHDAMYWYRQDPGQGLRLIYYSQIVNDFQKGDIAEGYSVSREKKESFPLTVTSAQKNPTAFYLCASSIGLAGSETQYFGPGTRLLVL.

This rearrangement joins TRBV28 to TRBJ1-2; D might be TRBD1 (5 bases). V was trimmed by 6 bases and J by 7 bases, leaving 12 bases between them. This CDR3 is 12 amino acids long. The germline CDR1 and CDR2 sequences are MDHEN and SYDVKM. For the CDR3, the DNA is TGTGCCAGCAGCGATTGGACATTTGGCTACACCTTC. The encoded protein is CASSDWTFGYTF.

This chain links TRBV29-1 with TRBJ1-3; 7 positions agree with TRBD1. V was pared by 2 bases and J by 1 base, with 2 bases of the junction left unmatched. CDR1 and CDR2 from the germline V gene are SQVTM and ANQGSEA. The CDR3 totals 14 residues. The CDR3 protein is CSVERTGSGNTIYF. In DNA form, the CDR3 reads TGCAGCGTTGAAAGGACAGGATCTGGAAACACCATATATTTT. Full variable domain (remainder filled in from reference TRBV29-1 and TRBJ1-3): SAVISQKPSRDICQRGTSLTIQCQVDSQVTMMFWYRQQPGQSLTLIATANQGSEATYESGFVIDKFPISRPNLTFSTLTVSNMSPEDSSIYLCSVERTGSGNTIYFGEGSWLTVV.

The J gene is TRBJ1-3, the V gene TRBV6-5; 7 bases are a match to TRBD1. J was trimmed by 6 bases and V by 8 bases; bases with no gene match: 10. Germline V gene sequence: CDR1 MNHEY, CDR2 SVGAGI. This CDR3 is built from 14 residues. The CDR3 region has the DNA TGTGCCAGCCAGGTCCGGGACAGATTAAACACCATATATTTT. Protein sequence: CASQVRDRLNTIYF.

The chain joins TRBV11-2 to TRBJ1-3, with 8 bases fitting TRBD1. The germline V gene encodes CDR1 SGHAT and CDR2 FQNNGV. With 5 bases clipped from V and 0 bases from J, the junction kept 12 bases outside the gene matches. This CDR3 region has 18 residues. The CDR3 DNA reads TGTGCCAGCAGCCCGGGACAGGTTTTTTTCTACTCTGGAAACACCATATATTTT. This gives the protein CASSPGQVFFYSGNTIYF.